This T cell receptor beta chain was retrieved from a study of blood T cell repertoires in COVID-19. The authors' processing: Amplification of reference gene primers provided the estimated nucleated cell counts. Some clones are missing from TCRdb's copy, which holds only in-frame ones; the method was immunoSEQ multiplex PCR. V, J and clone size are taken as reported in that table, and D and trimming were inferred from the DNA itself. The sample shows 140,000 or so clones, about 85% of them seen only once. The count of this clone is one. V shed 6 bases and J 0 bases; nucleotides not matched to a gene: 8. The germline V gene encodes CDR1 SQVTM and CDR2 ANQGSEA. The length of the CDR3 is 14 residues.

The V call is TRBV29-1, the J call TRBJ2-7, with 7 bases aligning to TRBD2. The sequence was obtained from a human donor with acute or convalescent COVID-19. The donor label of this sample is uncertain. Sequenced: peripheral blood. In nucleotides, the CDR3 is TGCAGCGTCTGGGGAGCGGGGAACTCCTACGAGCAGTACTTC. Translating gives CSVWGAGNSYEQYF.